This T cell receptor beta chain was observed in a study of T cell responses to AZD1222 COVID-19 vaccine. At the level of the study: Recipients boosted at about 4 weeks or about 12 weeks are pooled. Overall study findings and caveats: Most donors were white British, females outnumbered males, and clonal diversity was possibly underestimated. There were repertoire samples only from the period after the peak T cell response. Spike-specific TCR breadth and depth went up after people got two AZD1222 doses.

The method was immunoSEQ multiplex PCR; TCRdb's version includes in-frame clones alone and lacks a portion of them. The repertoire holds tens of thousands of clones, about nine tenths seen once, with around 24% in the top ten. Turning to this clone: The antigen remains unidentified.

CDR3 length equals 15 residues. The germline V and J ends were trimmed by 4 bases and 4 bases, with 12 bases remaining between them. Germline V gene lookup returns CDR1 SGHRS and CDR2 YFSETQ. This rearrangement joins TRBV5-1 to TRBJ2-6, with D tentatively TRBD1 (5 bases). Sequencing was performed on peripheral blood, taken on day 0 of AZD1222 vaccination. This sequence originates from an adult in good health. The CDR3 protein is CASSTTVSGANVLTF. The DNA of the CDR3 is TGCGCCAGCAGCACGACAGTGTCCGGGGCCAACGTCCTGACTTTC.